The T cell receptor beta chain described here comes from a study of technical replicates of blood from a handful of donors. Germline lookup yields CDR1 SNHLY and CDR2 FYNNEI. The CDR3 is 11 amino acids. V was trimmed by 3 bases and J by 5 bases, leaving 4 bases between them. Some clones are missing from TCRdb's copy, which holds only in-frame ones; the method was immunoSEQ multiplex PCR. The repertoire includes about 79,000 clones, roughly 94% of them detected once, and about 0.26% sits in the top ten. This sequence was found in a human donor in good health. The chain combines TRBV2 with TRBJ2-5; no definite D call. Source material: T cells isolated from PBMCs. The CDR3 is CASSDRETQYF. DNA of the CDR3: TGTGCCAGCAGTGATCGGGAGACCCAGTACTTC.